The 26 T cell receptor beta chains in this list originate from one sample, sequenced in a study of molecular identifiers for immune sequencing clone quantification. Via MiXCR, TCRdb re-called the PCR reads, giving one row per CDR3 protein. Among 250,000 to 350,000 distinct CDR3 sequences listed, about a fifth were seen once. The sequenced sample consisted of naive CD8+ T cells from blood, with Jurkat cell RNA spiked in. Subset: FACS-sorted CD8+CD4-CCR7+CD45RA+ naive T cells. Receptors were obtained from a human donor in good health. Some libraries in this study had Jurkat cell RNA spiked in.

Only a few counts were recorded for this clonotype. The chain links TRBV20-1 to TRBJ1-2, with D hard to call. Germline assignment: CDR1 DFQATT and CDR2 SNEGSKA (reference sequence). The CDR3 runs to 15 residues. Trimming cost V 0 bases and J 0 bases, with 11 bases left between them. The CDR3 protein is CSARELDAANYGYTF. The CDR3 DNA follows: TGCAGTGCTAGAGAGCTGGACGCAGCTAACTATGGCTACACCTTC.

This clonotype was detected a few times. The chain recombines TRBV15 with TRBJ2-7, with TRBD2 matching 14 bases. The CDR3 loop spans 17 amino acids. V shed 5 bases, J shed 3 bases, and the junction held 9 bases outside the gene matches. Germline V gives CDR1 LNHNV, CDR2 YYDKDF (reference sequence). CDR3 in DNA: TGTGCCACCAGCGGGACTAGCGGGGGACGACCTCTCTACGAGCAGTACTTC. Protein sequence: CATSGTSGGRPLYEQYF.

This clonotype appeared a few times. This chain uses TRBV27 with TRBJ2-7; TRBD1 matches 8 bases. This CDR3 has 14 amino acids. Germline V lookup: CDR1 MNHEY, CDR2 SMNVEV (reference sequence). V lost 4 bases and J lost 6; bases outside the gene matches: 8. The DNA of the CDR3 is TGTGCCAGCAGTTCGACCCTGACAGGGGTCGAGCAGTACTTC. Translation: CASSSTLTGVEQYF.

This clonotype was detected ten times or more. The chain is built from TRBV7-2 and TRBJ2-1; D unclear. Trimming cost V 3 bases and J 8 bases, with 5 bases left between them. The germline V gene has CDR1 SGHTA and CDR2 FQGNSA. This CDR3 contains 11 residues. CDR3 protein: CASSFWDEQFF. CDR3 DNA: TGTGCCAGCAGCTTTTGGGATGAGCAGTTCTTC.

Many counts were recorded for this clonotype. The chain recombines TRBV4-3 with TRBJ2-4, with D unclear. Germline-derived CDR1 and CDR2 are LGHNA and YSLEER. Trimming shortened V by 1 base and J by 0 bases, and 4 bases separated the two germline ends. CDR3 length: 14 residues. The CDR3 DNA is TGCGCCAGCAGCCAAGGGGTAGCCAAAAACATTCAGTACTTC. Amino acids: CASSQGVAKNIQYF.

As to this clonotype: The CDR3 does not close with the conserved phenylalanine or tryptophan, likely indicating a read error. The chain carries TRBV5-3 and TRBJ2-7, with D maybe TRBD2 (5 bases). TRBV5-3 is reported as an ORF; its role is uncertain. There are 12 residues in the CDR3. The CDR3 region is CASSFGAYEQYS. CDR3 in DNA: TGTGCCAGCAGCTTCGGGGCCTACGAGCAGTACTCC.

Concerning this clonotype itself: A much larger clone differs from this one at a single base, so this may be a read error. The chain recombines TRBV6-5 with TRBJ1-1, with D tentatively TRBD1 (6 bases). The CDR3 contains 12 residues. V lost 5 bases and J lost 5, with 9 bases in between. Germline V lookup: CDR1 MNHEY, CDR2 SVGAGI. DNA for the CDR3: TGTGCCAGCAGTGACAGGATGACTGAAGCTTTCTTT. It translates to CASSDRMTEAFF.

This clonotype was seen many times. The rearrangement joins TRBV13 to TRBJ2-5; possible D gene TRBD2, 6 bases. With 1 base removed from V and 5 bases from J, the gap between germline ends came to 11 bases. Germline V CDR1 and CDR2: PRHDT, FYEKMQ (reference sequence). This CDR3 spans 14 amino acids. CDR3 in DNA: TGTGCCAGCAGCTTAGTACGGGGGAGCGAGACCCAGTACTTC. This translates into CASSLVRGSETQYF. The entire variable domain, with the rest obtained from reference TRBV13 and TRBJ2-5, is as follows: AAGVIQSPRHLIKEKRETATLKCYPIPRHDTVYWYQQGPGQDPQFLISFYEKMQSDKGSIPDRFSAQQFSDYHSELNMSSLELGDSALYFCASSLVRGSETQYFGPGTRLLVL.

This clonotype was observed many times. The chain employs TRBV7-9 and TRBJ2-1, with D perhaps matching TRBD2 (6 bases). The V gene's germline CDR1 is SEHNR and CDR2 FQNEAQ (reference sequence). This CDR3 contains 16 residues. V lost 4 bases and J lost 11, with 24 bases in between. The CDR3 sequence is CASSSSSATPTMKQFF. Written as DNA, the CDR3 is TGTGCCAGCAGCTCCTCTAGCGCTACACCTACAATGAAGCAGTTCTTC.

There are many counts of this clonotype. The chain links TRBV2 to TRBJ2-7; the match to TRBD1 covers 8 bases. Germline CDR1 SNHLY, CDR2 FYNNEI. The length of the CDR3 is 14 residues. With V trimmed by 7 bases and J by 6 bases, 11 bases remained unmatched. The CDR3 DNA reads TGTGCCAGCATTGAGGGGACAGGCGTCGCCGAGCAGTACTTC. Its protein is CASIEGTGVAEQYF. The whole variable domain, remainder taken from reference TRBV2 and TRBJ2-7, is EPEVTQTPSHQVTQMGQEVILRCVPISNHLYFYWYRQILGQKVEFLVSFYNNEISEKSEIFDDQFSVERPDGSNFTLKIRSTKLEDSAMYFCASIEGTGVAEQYFGPGTRLTVT.

Points on this clonotype: A clone one base away is much larger, so this may be a read error. The conserved closing phenylalanine or tryptophan is absent in this CDR3, likely reflecting a read error. The rearrangement links TRBV11-2 to TRBJ2-7; the match to TRBD1 covers 8 bases. Per the germline V gene, CDR1 is SGHAT and CDR2 is FQNNGV. The CDR3 runs 14 residues. The junction had 10 bases not matched to a gene; V was cut back by 5 bases and J by 7 bases. CDR3 nucleotides: TGTGCCAGCAGCCCGGACAGGGCAGGGGGAGAGCAGTACTCC. This sequence encodes CASSPDRAGGEQYS.

The V and J genes are TRBV29-1 and TRBJ2-2, with 9 bases matching TRBD1. Germline V lookup: CDR1 SQVTM, CDR2 ANQGSEA. This CDR3 is 16 amino acids long. After removal of 0 bases from V and 4 bases from J, the junction contained 6 bases not matched to a gene. CDR3 coding DNA: TGCAGCGTTGAAGATAACGGACAGGGGACCACCGGGGAGCTGTTTTTT. Translation: CSVEDNGQGTTGELFF.

This clonotype was recorded at least ten times. CDR3 amino acids: CASSTGLASNQPQHF. The CDR3 DNA follows: TGTGCCAGCAGTACAGGTCTGGCTAGCAATCAGCCCCAGCATTTT. The J gene is TRBJ1-5, the V gene TRBV28; possibly TRBD1 for D (5 bases). The V end lost 5 bases, the J end lost 0 bases, and 11 bases lay between the germline ends. CDR3 length: 15 amino acids. Germline V gives CDR1 MDHEN, CDR2 SYDVKM.

This clonotype was counted at least ten times. This chain connects TRBV9 to TRBJ2-3; D is unclear. Per the germline V gene, CDR1 is SGDLS and CDR2 is YYNGEE. V dropped 4 bases and J dropped 2 bases, with 14 bases sitting between them. This CDR3 spans 15 amino acids. The CDR3 sequence is CASSSSSRNTDTQYF. The CDR3 DNA is TGTGCCAGCAGCTCGAGCTCTAGGAACACAGATACGCAGTATTTT. Full variable domain (missing parts from reference TRBV9 and TRBJ2-3): DSGVTQTPKHLITATGQRVTLRCSPRSGDLSVYWYQQSLDQGLQFLIQYYNGEERAKGNILERFSAQQFPDLHSELNLSSLELGDSALYFCASSSSSRNTDTQYFGPGTRLTVL.

With regard to this clonotype: The junction departs from germline at one end; a sequencing error may be responsible. The chain has TRBV5-6 and TRBJ2-3; 10 bases align to TRBD1. The CDR3 runs 16 residues. Germline-derived CDR1 and CDR2 are SGHDT and YYEEEE. This chain's CDR3 is CTSSFGTGVGTDTQYF. CDR3 in DNA: TGTACCAGCAGCTTTGGGACAGGGGTAGGCACAGATACGCAGTATTTT.

This clonotype was detected many times. The chain combines TRBV28 with TRBJ2-7, with D hard to call. CDR1 is MDHEN, CDR2 SYDVKM, per germline. V was clipped by 0 bases and J by 2 bases, with 8 bases between them. The CDR3 runs to 14 residues. The CDR3 region has the DNA TGTGCCAGCAGTTTATGGGGCAGGACCTACGAGCAGTACTTC. It yields the protein CASSLWGRTYEQYF.

This clonotype was observed at least ten times. The chain carries TRBV19 and TRBJ2-3, with 7 bases matching TRBD2. V dropped 9 bases and J dropped 2; count of bases not matched to a gene: 8. The CDR3 is 14 residues long. The germline V gene encodes CDR1 LNHDA and CDR2 SQIVND (reference sequence). In nucleotides, the CDR3 is TGTGCCAGCAACCCAGCGGGGATCACAGATACGCAGTATTTT. It is translated as CASNPAGITDTQYF.

This clonotype was detected many times. V gene TRBV9 combines with J gene TRBJ1-5; 9 bases align to TRBD1. The CDR3 is 14 residues long. Germline CDR1 and CDR2: SGDLS and YYNGEE. The ends lost 4 bases at V and 7 bases at J; junction bases unmatched: 6. The CDR3 coding sequence is TGTGCCAGCAGCCCGGGGACAGGGTACCAGCCCCAGCATTTT. Protein: CASSPGTGYQPQHF.

In its sample, this clonotype was seen many times. The chain carries TRBV4-3 and TRBJ2-3, with 10 positions matching TRBD2. The CDR3 consists of 18 residues. The V gene end was trimmed by 0 bases and the J gene end by 3 bases; junction bases not matched to a gene: 9. Per the germline V gene, CDR1 is LGHNA and CDR2 is YSLEER. The CDR3, as DNA: TGCGCCAGCAGCCAAGACGTCCTAGCGGGAGAATGGACAGATACGCAGTATTTT. The encoded protein is CASSQDVLAGEWTDTQYF.

The V and J genes are TRBV27 and TRBJ2-6; D assignment may be TRBD1 or TRBD2 (5 bases each). CDR1 and CDR2 from the germline V gene are MNHEY and SMNVEV (reference sequence). V was cut by 3 bases and J by 0 bases, with 12 bases left in between. The CDR3 is 17 residues long. The CDR3: CASSFGTLYSGANVLTF. The CDR3 nucleotides read TGTGCCAGCAGTTTTGGGACGCTTTACTCTGGGGCCAACGTCCTGACTTTC.

This clonotype came up many times. V gene TRBV24-1 combines with J gene TRBJ2-1; D is uncertain. Germline-derived CDR1 and CDR2 are KGHDR and SFDVKD. The CDR3 loop spans 14 amino acids. The V gene lost 2 bases and the J gene lost 2 bases, with 6 bases spanning the gap. CDR3 loop: CATSDSSTYNEQFF. The CDR3 DNA reads as TGTGCCACCAGTGATTCCTCCACCTACAATGAGCAGTTCTTC.

The rearrangement uses TRBV27 and TRBJ2-1; 7 bases are a match to TRBD2. V lost 10 bases and J lost 11; bases outside the gene matches: 14. The CDR3 loop spans 13 amino acids. The germline CDR1 and CDR2 sequences are MNHEY and SMNVEV (reference sequence). The CDR3 nucleotides read TGTGCCACCCGGGGACTACAGTTTGAAAAGCAGTTCTTC. It codes for CATRGLQFEKQFF.

This clonotype has ten or more counts. The chain joins TRBV4-3 to TRBJ1-1; tentatively, D is TRBD1 (5 bases). Trimming pared 0 bases from V and 1 base from J, leaving 12 bases between. Germline CDR1 is LGHNA and CDR2 is YSLEER. The CDR3 totals 16 residues. The CDR3 loop is CASSQDRGTGNTEAFF. The CDR3 region has the DNA TGCGCCAGCAGCCAAGATCGCGGGACGGGGAACACTGAAGCTTTCTTT.

This clonotype has ten or more counts. This chain uses TRBV27 with TRBJ2-5; 10 bases align to TRBD2. V shed 3 bases, J shed 5 bases, and the junction held 6 bases outside the gene matches. The germline V gene encodes CDR1 MNHEY and CDR2 SMNVEV (reference sequence). The CDR3 runs 15 residues. CDR3 region: CASSFGTSVLETQYF. The CDR3 nucleotides read TGTGCCAGCAGTTTTGGGACTAGCGTTTTGGAGACCCAGTACTTC.

This clonotype was seen many times. The V gene is TRBV7-2, the J gene TRBJ1-5; no reliable D call. The germline V gene encodes CDR1 SGHTA and CDR2 FQGNSA. The CDR3 consists of 16 residues. Trimming pared 0 bases from V and 4 bases from J, leaving 13 bases between. The DNA for the CDR3 is TGTGCCAGCAGCTTAGCTTACAGTTTAGCGAATCAGCCCCAGCATTTT. It translates to CASSLAYSLANQPQHF.

Ten or more counts support this clonotype. This chain joins TRBV28 and TRBJ2-7; TRBD2 agrees at 7 bases. This CDR3 contains 15 residues. J was trimmed by 3 bases and V by 6 bases; bases with no gene match: 11. Germline loops: CDR1 MDHEN, CDR2 SYDVKM. The CDR3 sequence is CASSGAGWGYYEQYF. DNA for the CDR3: TGTGCCAGCAGCGGAGCGGGGTGGGGCTACTACGAGCAGTACTTC.